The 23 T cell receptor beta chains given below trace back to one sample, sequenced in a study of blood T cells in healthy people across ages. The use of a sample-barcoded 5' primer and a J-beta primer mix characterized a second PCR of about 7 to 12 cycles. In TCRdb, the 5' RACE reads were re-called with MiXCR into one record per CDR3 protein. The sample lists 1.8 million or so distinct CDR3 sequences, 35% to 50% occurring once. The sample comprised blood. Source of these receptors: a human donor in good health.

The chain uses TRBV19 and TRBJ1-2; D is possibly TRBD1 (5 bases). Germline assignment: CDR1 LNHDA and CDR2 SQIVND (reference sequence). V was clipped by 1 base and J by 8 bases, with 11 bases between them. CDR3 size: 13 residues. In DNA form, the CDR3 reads TGTGCCAGTAGTATAGGTCGGGGGAACGGCTACACCTTC. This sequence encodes CASSIGRGNGYTF.

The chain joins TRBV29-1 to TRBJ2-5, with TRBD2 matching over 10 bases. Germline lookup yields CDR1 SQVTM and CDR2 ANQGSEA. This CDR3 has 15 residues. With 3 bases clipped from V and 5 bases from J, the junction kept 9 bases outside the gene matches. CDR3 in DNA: TGCAGCGTTGATCTAGCGGGGGTCCAAGGGGAGACCCAGTACTTC. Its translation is CSVDLAGVQGETQYF.

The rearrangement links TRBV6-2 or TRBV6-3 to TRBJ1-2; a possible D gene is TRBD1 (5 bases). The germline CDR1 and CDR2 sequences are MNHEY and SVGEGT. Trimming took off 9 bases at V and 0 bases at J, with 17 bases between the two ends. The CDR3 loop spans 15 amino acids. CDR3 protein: CASSTPGRTNYGYTF. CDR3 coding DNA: TGTGCCAGTAGTACCCCGGGACGGACTAACTATGGCTACACCTTC.

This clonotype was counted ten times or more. CDR3 sequence: CASSLTPGGTDTQYF. The CDR3 nucleotides read TGTGCCAGCAGCTTAACCCCAGGTGGCACAGATACGCAGTATTTT. The chain carries TRBV7-3 and TRBJ2-3; the D is unclear. The V gene's germline CDR1 is SGHTA and CDR2 FQGTGA. The V and J ends lost 0 bases and 1 base respectively, with 8 bases between them. CDR3 length: 15 amino acids. Filled out from reference TRBV7-3 and TRBJ2-3, the complete variable domain reads GAGVSQTPSNKVTEKGKYVELRCDPISGHTALYWYRQSLGQGPEFLIYFQGTGAADDSGLPNDRFFAVRPEGSVSTLKIQRTERGDSAVYLCASSLTPGGTDTQYFGPGTRLTVL.

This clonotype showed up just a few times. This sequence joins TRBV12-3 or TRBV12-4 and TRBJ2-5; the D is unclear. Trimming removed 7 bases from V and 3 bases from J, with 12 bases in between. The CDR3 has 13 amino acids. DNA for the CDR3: TGTGCCAGCACCGACCGACAAGAAGAGACCCAGTACTTC. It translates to CASTDRQEETQYF.

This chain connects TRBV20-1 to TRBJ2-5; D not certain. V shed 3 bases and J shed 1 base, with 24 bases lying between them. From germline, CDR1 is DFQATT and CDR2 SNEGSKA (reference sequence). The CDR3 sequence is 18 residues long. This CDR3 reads CSASAPLQSFSFQETQYF. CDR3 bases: TGCAGTGCTAGCGCCCCACTTCAATCGTTCAGTTTCCAAGAGACCCAGTACTTC.

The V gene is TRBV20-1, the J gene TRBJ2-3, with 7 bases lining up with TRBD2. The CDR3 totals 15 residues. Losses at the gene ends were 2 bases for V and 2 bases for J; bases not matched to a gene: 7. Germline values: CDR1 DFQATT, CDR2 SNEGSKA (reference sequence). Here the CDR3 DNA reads TGCAGTGCTAGAAATCCGGGACTAAACACAGATACGCAGTATTTT. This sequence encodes CSARNPGLNTDTQYF.

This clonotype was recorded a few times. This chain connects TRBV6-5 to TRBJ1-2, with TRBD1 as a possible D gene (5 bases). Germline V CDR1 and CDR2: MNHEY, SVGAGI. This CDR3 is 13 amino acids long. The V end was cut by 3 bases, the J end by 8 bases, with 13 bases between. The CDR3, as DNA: TGTGCCAGCAGTTATGGAGGGGAGCGGGGCTACACCTTC. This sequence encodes CASSYGGERGYTF.

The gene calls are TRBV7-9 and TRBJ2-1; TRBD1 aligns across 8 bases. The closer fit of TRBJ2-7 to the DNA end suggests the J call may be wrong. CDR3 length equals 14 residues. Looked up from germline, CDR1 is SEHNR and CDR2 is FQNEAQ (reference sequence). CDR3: CASSPRPTGAEQYF. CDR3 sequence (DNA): TGTGCCAGCAGCCCCCGGCCGACAGGGGCCGAGCAGTACTTC.

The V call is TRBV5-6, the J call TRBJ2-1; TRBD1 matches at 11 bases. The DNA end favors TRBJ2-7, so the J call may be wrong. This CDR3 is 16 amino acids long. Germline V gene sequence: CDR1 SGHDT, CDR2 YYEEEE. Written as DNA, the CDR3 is TGTGCCAGCAGCTTGGCCAGGACAGGGGGCTACAATGAGCAGTACTTC. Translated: CASSLARTGGYNEQYF.

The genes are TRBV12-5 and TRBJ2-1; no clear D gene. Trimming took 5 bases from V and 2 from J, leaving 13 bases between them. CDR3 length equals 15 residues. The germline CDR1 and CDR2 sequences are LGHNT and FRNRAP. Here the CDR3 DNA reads TGTGCTAGTGGTCCCCCGGTGGACCCCTACAATGAGCAGTTCTTC. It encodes CASGPPVDPYNEQFF.

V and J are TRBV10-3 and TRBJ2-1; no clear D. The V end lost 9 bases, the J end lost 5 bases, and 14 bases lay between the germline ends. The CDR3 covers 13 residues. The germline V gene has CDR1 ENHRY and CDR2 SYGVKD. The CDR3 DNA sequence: TGTGCCATTCTAAATCCGGACGACAATGAGCAGTTCTTC. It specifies CAILNPDDNEQFF.

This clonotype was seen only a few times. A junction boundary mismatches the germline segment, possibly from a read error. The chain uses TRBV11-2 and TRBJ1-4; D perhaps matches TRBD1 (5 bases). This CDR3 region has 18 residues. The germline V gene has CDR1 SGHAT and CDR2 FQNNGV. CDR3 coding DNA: TGTGCCAGCAGTTTAGGGGAGGCACGACTAATAAATAATGAAAAACTGTTTTTT. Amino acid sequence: CASSLGEARLINNEKLFF.

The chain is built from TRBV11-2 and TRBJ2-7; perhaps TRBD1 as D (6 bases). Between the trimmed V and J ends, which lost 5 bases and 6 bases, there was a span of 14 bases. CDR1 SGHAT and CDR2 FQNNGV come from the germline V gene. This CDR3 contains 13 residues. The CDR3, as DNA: TGTGCCAGCAGCCCAGTAGGGGGATTCGAGCAGTACTTC. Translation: CASSPVGGFEQYF.

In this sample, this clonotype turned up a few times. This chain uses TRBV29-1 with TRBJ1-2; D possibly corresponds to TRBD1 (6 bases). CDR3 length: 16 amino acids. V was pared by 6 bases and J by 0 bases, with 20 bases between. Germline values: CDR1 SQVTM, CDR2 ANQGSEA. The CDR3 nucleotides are TGCAGCGTCCTGGGGGGCACAGCGATAGCTAACTATGGCTACACCTTC. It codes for CSVLGGTAIANYGYTF. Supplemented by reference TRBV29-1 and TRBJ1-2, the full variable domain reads SAVISQKPSRDICQRGTSLTIQCQVDSQVTMMFWYRQQPGQSLTLIATANQGSEATYESGFVIDKFPISRPNLTFSTLTVSNMSPEDSSIYLCSVLGGTAIANYGYTFGSGTRLTVV.

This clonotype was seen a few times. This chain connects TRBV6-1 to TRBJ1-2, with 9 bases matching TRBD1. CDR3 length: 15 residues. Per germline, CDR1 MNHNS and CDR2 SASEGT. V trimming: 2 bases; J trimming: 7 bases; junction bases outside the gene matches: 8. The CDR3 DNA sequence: TGTGCCAGCAGTGAACCGGGACAGGGTTTGGGTGGCTACACCTTC. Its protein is CASSEPGQGLGGYTF.

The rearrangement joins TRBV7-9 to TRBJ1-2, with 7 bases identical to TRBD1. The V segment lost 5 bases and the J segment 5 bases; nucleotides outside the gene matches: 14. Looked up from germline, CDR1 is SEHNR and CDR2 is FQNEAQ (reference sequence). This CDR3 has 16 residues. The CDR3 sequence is CASSPQGTAPDYGYTF. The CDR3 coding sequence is TGTGCCAGCAGCCCGCAAGGGACAGCCCCCGATTATGGCTACACCTTC.

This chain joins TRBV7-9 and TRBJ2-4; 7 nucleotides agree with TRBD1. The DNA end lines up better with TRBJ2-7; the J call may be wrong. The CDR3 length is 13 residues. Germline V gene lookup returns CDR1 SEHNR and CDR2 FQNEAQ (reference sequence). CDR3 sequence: CASSAVEGAEQYF. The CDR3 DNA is TGTGCCAGCAGCGCCGTTGAGGGGGCCGAGCAGTACTTC.

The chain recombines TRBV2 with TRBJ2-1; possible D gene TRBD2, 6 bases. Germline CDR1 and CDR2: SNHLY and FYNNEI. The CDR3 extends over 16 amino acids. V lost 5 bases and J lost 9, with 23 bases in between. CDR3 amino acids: CASSTLGRGDDSEQFF. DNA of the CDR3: TGTGCCAGCAGTACCCTGGGGCGCGGGGACGACAGTGAGCAGTTCTTC.

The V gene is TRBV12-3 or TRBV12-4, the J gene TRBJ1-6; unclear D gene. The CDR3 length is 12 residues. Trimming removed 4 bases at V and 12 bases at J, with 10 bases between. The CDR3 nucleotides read TGTGCCAGCAGTTCGGTCCAAGGACCCCTCCACTTT. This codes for CASSSVQGPLHF.

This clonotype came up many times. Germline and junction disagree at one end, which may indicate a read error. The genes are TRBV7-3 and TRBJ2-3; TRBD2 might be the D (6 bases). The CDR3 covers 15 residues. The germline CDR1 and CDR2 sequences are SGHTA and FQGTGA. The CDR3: CASSSSGGHTDTQYF. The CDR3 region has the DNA TGCGCCAGCAGCTCGTCAGGAGGGCACACAGATACGCAGTATTTT. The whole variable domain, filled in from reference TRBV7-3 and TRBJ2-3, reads GAGVSQTPSNKVTEKGKYVELRCDPISGHTALYWYRQSLGQGPEFLIYFQGTGAADDSGLPNDRFFAVRPEGSVSTLKIQRTERGDSAVYLCASSSSGGHTDTQYFGPGTRLTVL.

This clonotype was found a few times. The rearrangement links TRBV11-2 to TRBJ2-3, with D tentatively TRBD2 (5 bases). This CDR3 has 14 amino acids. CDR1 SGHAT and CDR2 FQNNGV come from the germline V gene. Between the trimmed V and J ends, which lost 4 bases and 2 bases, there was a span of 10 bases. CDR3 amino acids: CASSSGLHTDTQYF. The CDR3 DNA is TGTGCCAGCAGCTCCGGACTGCACACAGATACGCAGTATTTT.

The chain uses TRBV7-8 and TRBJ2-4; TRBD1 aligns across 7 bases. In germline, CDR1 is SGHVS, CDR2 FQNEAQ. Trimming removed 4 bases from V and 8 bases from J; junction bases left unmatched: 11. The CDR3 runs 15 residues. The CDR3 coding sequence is TGTGCCAGCAGCTCAATTCAAGACAGGGTGGACATTCAGTACTTC. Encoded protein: CASSSIQDRVDIQYF.